The 30 T cell receptor beta chains presented below share a single source sample, sequenced in a study of T cell repertoires in cytomegalovirus infection (dated by TCRdb to between 2017 and 2020). Sequencing relied on an Illumina HiSeq 1500. The raw public reads went through TCRdb reprocessing: fastp at Q25, MiXCR clone calling, in-frame beta chains kept. Each CDR3 protein gets just one entry, which takes the most common genes and DNA from the rows behind it. A total of roughly 250,000 distinct CDR3 sequences appear in this sample, 22% of them only once. The ten largest clones add up to about 20% of the sample. The specimen sequenced was CD8+ T cells from PBMCs. Receptors were obtained from a human donor in good health (CMV status not recorded). Some clones in this sample may be carry-over from other donors' samples.

J is TRBJ1-2 and V is TRBV7-6; a weak D match, TRBD1 (5 bases). This CDR3 spans 14 amino acids. From germline, CDR1 is SGHVS and CDR2 FNYEAQ. V was pared by 1 base and J by 5 bases, with 11 bases between. The CDR3 reads CASSLEGAWYGYTF. CDR3 DNA: TGTGCCAGCAGCTTAGAAGGGGCTTGGTATGGCTACACCTTC. Full variable domain (remainder filled in from reference TRBV7-6 and TRBJ1-2): GAGVSQSPRYKVTKRGQDVALRCDPISGHVSLYWYRQALGQGPEFLTYFNYEAQQDKSGLPNDRFSAERPEGSISTLTIQRTEQRDSAMYRCASSLEGAWYGYTFGSGTRLTVV.

This clonotype was seen repeatedly, ten times or more. The J gene is TRBJ2-3, the V gene TRBV7-9, with 8 bases lining up with TRBD2. V was clipped by 5 bases and J by 2 bases; unmatched bases: 12. The CDR3 sequence is 17 residues long. The germline CDR1 and CDR2 sequences are SEHNR and FQNEAQ (reference sequence). CDR3 sequence reads: CASSTPGSGDLTDTQYF. The CDR3 region has the DNA TGTGCCAGCAGCACCCCGGGTAGCGGGGATCTCACAGATACGCAGTATTTT. The variable domain in full, completed from reference TRBV7-9 and TRBJ2-3, reads DTGVSQNPRHKITKRGQNVTFRCDPISEHNRLYWYRQTLGQGPEFLTYFQNEAQLEKSRLLSDRFSAERPKGSFSTLEIQRTEQGDSAMYLCASSTPGSGDLTDTQYFGPGTRLTVL.

This clonotype was picked up many times. The chain recombines TRBV28 with TRBJ2-7, with TRBD1 as a possible D gene (5 bases). Germline V gene sequence: CDR1 MDHEN, CDR2 SYDVKM. This CDR3 spans 13 amino acids. V was shortened by 2 bases and J by 2 bases, with 7 bases between the two germline ends. This chain's CDR3 is CASSLARAYEQYF. The DNA for the CDR3 is TGTGCCAGCAGTTTAGCCAGGGCCTACGAGCAGTACTTC. Full variable domain (remainder filled in from reference TRBV28 and TRBJ2-7): DVKVTQSSRYLVKRTGEKVFLECVQDMDHENMFWYRQDPGLGLRLIYFSYDVKMKEKGDIPEGYSVSREKKERFSLILESASTNQTSMYLCASSLARAYEQYFGPGTRLTVT.

This clonotype was seen at least ten times. The chain combines TRBV11-2 with TRBJ2-2; TRBD1 agrees at 10 bases. The CDR3 length is 15 residues. The germline V gene encodes CDR1 SGHAT and CDR2 FQNNGV. Trimming removed 3 bases from V and 5 bases from J; junction bases left unmatched: 3. CDR3 amino acids: CASSLGTGVTGELFF. DNA of the CDR3: TGTGCCAGCAGCTTGGGGACAGGGGTAACCGGGGAGCTGTTTTTT.

This clonotype was observed a few times. This chain connects TRBV28 to TRBJ2-5; D is unresolved. In germline, CDR1 is MDHEN, CDR2 SYDVKM. The CDR3 extends over 14 amino acids. V shed 4 bases and J shed 0 bases, with 9 bases lying between them. The DNA for the CDR3 is TGTGCCAGCAGTTCCCGTGGATACCAAGAGACCCAGTACTTC. Translated, it gives CASSSRGYQETQYF. Drawing the rest from reference TRBV28 and TRBJ2-5, the complete variable domain is DVKVTQSSRYLVKRTGEKVFLECVQDMDHENMFWYRQDPGLGLRLIYFSYDVKMKEKGDIPEGYSVSREKKERFSLILESASTNQTSMYLCASSSRGYQETQYFGPGTRLLVL.

The chain links TRBV6-2 or TRBV6-3 to TRBJ1-1, with D unresolved. The ends were cut back, 7 bases at V and 3 bases at J, with 9 bases in the middle. Germline V lookup: CDR1 MNHEY, CDR2 SVGEGT. The CDR3 totals 12 residues. CDR3 DNA: TGTGCCAGCAACTTCCCGGACACTGAAGCTTTCTTT. This gives the protein CASNFPDTEAFF.

This clonotype occurred many times. This rearrangement joins TRBV12-3 or TRBV12-4 to TRBJ2-1; the D is unclear. The CDR3 sequence is 11 residues long. V was pared by 6 bases and J by 10 bases, with 10 bases between. The CDR3: CASSPGSEQFF. CDR3 sequence (DNA): TGTGCCAGCAGCCCCGGGTCGGAGCAGTTCTTC.

This clonotype has just a few counts. The rearrangement uses TRBV6-6 and TRBJ2-7; D not resolved. The CDR3 spans 15 residues. Germline assignment: CDR1 MNHNY and CDR2 SVGAGI (reference sequence). V gave up 0 bases and J gave up 0 bases, with 9 bases separating them. The DNA for the CDR3 is TGTGCCAGCAGTTACTCGAGCGTAGGCTCCTACGAGCAGTACTTC. It specifies CASSYSSVGSYEQYF.

The CDR3 region is CASSFPGWRNEQFF. As DNA, the CDR3 is TGTGCCAGCAGTTTTCCAGGGTGGAGGAATGAGCAGTTCTTC. The genes are TRBV28 and TRBJ2-1; D may correspond to TRBD1 or TRBD2 (5 bases each). CDR1 MDHEN and CDR2 SYDVKM come from the germline V gene. This CDR3 has 14 amino acids. The V end was cut by 3 bases, the J end by 7 bases, with 13 bases between.

The sample holds a few counts of this clonotype. The chain employs TRBV20-1 and TRBJ2-7, with D maybe TRBD1 (6 bases). This CDR3 region has 11 residues. CDR1 DFQATT and CDR2 SNEGSKA come from the germline V gene (reference sequence). V dropped 3 bases and J dropped 5 bases, with 8 bases sitting between them. CDR3 DNA: TGCAGTGCTAGGGACAGCAACGAGCAGTACTTC. Amino acids: CSARDSNEQYF.

This chain joins TRBV7-4 and TRBJ2-7; D is uncertain. Germline V gene lookup returns CDR1 SGHVT and CDR2 SQSDAQ. This CDR3 spans 12 amino acids. Trimming took 6 bases from V and 4 from J, leaving 10 bases between them. Written as DNA, the CDR3 is TGTGCCAGCAGTTTACTACAATACGAGCAGTACTTC. It is translated as CASSLLQYEQYF.

Here the CDR3 reads CSARDRFWTGGADEAFF. The CDR3 nucleotides are TGCAGTGCTAGAGATCGATTTTGGACAGGGGGCGCGGATGAAGCTTTCTTT. V gene TRBV20-1 combines with J gene TRBJ1-1; 11 bases are a match to TRBD1. Unmatched junction bases numbered 13, after V lost 0 bases and J lost 7 bases. Germline V lookup: CDR1 DFQATT, CDR2 SNEGSKA (reference sequence). CDR3 size: 17 residues.

This clonotype was counted a few times. The gene calls are TRBV6-2 or TRBV6-3 and TRBJ2-7, with TRBD2 identical over 10 bases. CDR1 MNHEY and CDR2 SVGEGT come from the germline V gene. The CDR3 spans 14 residues. V lost 6 bases, J lost 0 bases, and 2 bases stayed unmatched. The CDR3, as DNA: TGTGCCAGCAGGTTAGCGGGGGGCTCCTACGAGCAGTACTTC. It yields the protein CASRLAGGSYEQYF.

This clonotype was observed many times. CDR3: CSATPGLTGELFF. The CDR3 DNA sequence: TGCAGTGCTACTCCAGGGTTGACCGGGGAGCTGTTTTTT. V and J are TRBV20-1 and TRBJ2-2, with D tentatively TRBD1 (5 bases). The CDR3 is 13 amino acids. CDR1 is DFQATT and CDR2 is SNEGSKA in the germline V gene (reference sequence). Trimming removed 4 bases at V and 5 bases at J, with 11 bases between.

This clonotype appeared many times. The chain links TRBV7-8 to TRBJ1-6; D is undetermined. Germline-derived CDR1 and CDR2 are SGHVS and FQNEAQ. The CDR3 length is 14 residues. The V end was cut by 1 base, the J end by 10 bases, with 11 bases between. The CDR3 region is CASSLVGSDSPLHF. The CDR3 DNA is TGTGCCAGCAGCTTAGTGGGCAGTGACTCACCCCTCCACTTT.

The CDR3: CASSSFDRPQETQYF. The CDR3 coding sequence is TGTGCCAGCAGTTCCTTTGACAGACCTCAAGAGACCCAGTACTTC. The V call is TRBV6-2 or TRBV6-3, the J call TRBJ2-5, with D maybe TRBD1 (5 bases). Germline V gene data show CDR1 as MNHEY and CDR2 as SVGEGT. This CDR3 comprises 15 residues. Trimming pared 4 bases from V and 2 bases from J, leaving 14 bases between.

The chain links TRBV7-8 to TRBJ2-3, with 10 bases fitting TRBD2. Per germline, CDR1 SGHVS and CDR2 FQNEAQ. V was clipped by 3 bases and J by 6 bases; unmatched bases: 9. The length of the CDR3 is 16 residues. The CDR3 bases are TGTGCCAGCAGCTTTAGCGGACTAGCGGTTCTGGATACGCAGTATTTT. Translating it yields CASSFSGLAVLDTQYF.

This chain connects TRBV28 to TRBJ1-4; D gene uncertain. CDR3 length: 11 amino acids. V lost 10 bases to trimming and J lost 8 bases, with 11 bases between them. CDR1 is MDHEN, CDR2 SYDVKM, per germline. The chain's CDR3 is CATSNGEKLFF. DNA of the CDR3: TGTGCCACCTCAAACGGGGAAAAACTGTTTTTT.

The rearrangement uses TRBV6-5 and TRBJ2-7, with TRBD1 matching 12 bases. The germline V gene has CDR1 MNHEY and CDR2 SVGAGI. Trimming took 6 bases from V and 6 from J; bases not matched to a gene: 15. The CDR3 covers 17 residues. The CDR3: CASSSNKFGTGGGEQYF. DNA of the CDR3: TGTGCCAGCAGCTCTAATAAATTCGGGACAGGGGGCGGCGAGCAGTACTTC.

This clonotype was found many times. The rearrangement joins TRBV29-1 to TRBJ2-7; 7 nucleotides line up with TRBD1. This CDR3 has 13 residues. Germline CDR1 and CDR2: SQVTM and ANQGSEA. Trimming removed 6 bases from V and 0 bases from J; junction bases left unmatched: 5. CDR3 in amino acids: CSVMTGTSYEQYF. The CDR3 DNA reads TGCAGCGTAATGACAGGGACCTCCTACGAGCAGTACTTC.

The chain uses TRBV28 and TRBJ2-3, with D uncertain. The CDR3 has 13 amino acids. Between the trimmed V and J ends, which lost 6 bases and 0 bases, there was a span of 7 bases. Germline lookup yields CDR1 MDHEN and CDR2 SYDVKM. CDR3 amino acids: CASSGVSTDTQYF. CDR3 sequence (DNA): TGTGCCAGCAGCGGAGTTAGCACAGATACGCAGTATTTT.

The J gene is TRBJ2-7, the V gene TRBV19, with TRBD1 identical over 7 bases. Germline CDR1 reads LNHDA; CDR2 reads SQIVND (reference sequence). This CDR3 is built from 15 residues. V was pared by 5 bases and J by 3 bases, with 10 bases of the junction left unmatched. The CDR3 loop is CASSPTTGILYEQYF. In DNA form, the CDR3 reads TGTGCCAGTAGTCCTACGACAGGGATTCTCTACGAGCAGTACTTC.

This sequence joins TRBV11-2 and TRBJ2-1; 7 bases agree with TRBD2. Per the germline V gene, CDR1 is SGHAT and CDR2 is FQNNGV. The trim removed 5 bases at V and 0 bases at J, leaving 4 bases unmatched. This CDR3 is 15 amino acids long. The CDR3 here is CASSPRTSSYNEQFF. The CDR3 DNA follows: TGTGCCAGCAGCCCCCGGACTAGCTCCTACAATGAGCAGTTCTTC.

The gene calls are TRBV6-6 and TRBJ1-5; D is ambiguous. Germline values: CDR1 MNHNY, CDR2 SVGAGI (reference sequence). V was trimmed by 5 bases and J by 9 bases, leaving 14 bases between them. The CDR3 runs 13 residues. The CDR3 DNA is TGTGCCAGCAGTCCAGAGGGTTCAGGGCCCCAGCATTTT. Encoded protein: CASSPEGSGPQHF.

The V gene is TRBV29-1, the J gene TRBJ2-2; D not certain. V dropped 3 bases and J dropped 5 bases, with 7 bases sitting between them. The CDR3 covers 12 residues. Germline V gene sequence: CDR1 SQVTM, CDR2 ANQGSEA. CDR3 sequence reads: CSVEEWTGELFF. CDR3 nucleotide sequence: TGCAGCGTTGAGGAGTGGACCGGGGAGCTGTTTTTT.

V usage is TRBV7-3 and J usage is TRBJ1-2; no clear D. The CDR3 covers 14 residues. The germline gives CDR1 SGHTA, CDR2 FQGTGA. The ends were cut back, 7 bases at V and 1 base at J, with 13 bases in the middle. The CDR3 DNA reads as TGTGCCAGCACAATAAGGACCGATAACTATGGCTACACCTTC. Amino acids: CASTIRTDNYGYTF.

The chain joins TRBV7-6 to TRBJ2-2, with 9 bases matching TRBD2. Germline lookup yields CDR1 SGHVS and CDR2 FNYEAQ. The CDR3 extends over 15 amino acids. J lost 4 bases, V lost 5 bases, and 5 bases had no gene match. The CDR3, as DNA: TGTGCCAGCAGCCCTAGCGGGGAGGGCACCGGGGAGCTGTTTTTT. Translating gives CASSPSGEGTGELFF.

About this clonotype itself: Mismatch with germline at one junction end may stem from a read error. The V gene is TRBV7-6, the J gene TRBJ2-7; TRBD1 aligns across 9 bases. Per germline, CDR1 SGHVS and CDR2 FNYEAQ. This CDR3 spans 14 amino acids. The DNA for the CDR3 is TGTACCAGCAGCCTGGGGACAGGGTCCTACGAGCAGTACTTC. This encodes CTSSLGTGSYEQYF.

This clonotype was counted only a few times. The chain uses TRBV20-1 and TRBJ1-2; the D is unclear. The CDR3 extends over 13 amino acids. Germline lookup yields CDR1 DFQATT and CDR2 SNEGSKA (reference sequence). The ends were cut back, 3 bases at V and 10 bases at J, with 18 bases in the middle. The CDR3 sequence: CSARVNDGTFYTF. In DNA form, the CDR3 reads TGCAGTGCTAGGGTTAATGATGGCACCTTCTACACCTTC.

This clonotype was observed many times. The CDR3 protein is CASSSMSTGELFF. CDR3 DNA: TGTGCCAGCAGTTCAATGTCCACCGGGGAGCTGTTTTTT. This chain joins TRBV6-6 and TRBJ2-2; D gene ambiguous. V shed 4 bases and J shed 4 bases, with 7 bases lying between them. The CDR3 length is 13 residues. Germline CDR1 and CDR2: MNHNY and SVGAGI (reference sequence).